The next 2 T cell receptor beta chains were all read from a single sample in a study of regulatory T cells in long-lasting Graves disease. Library construction for TCR beta used iRepertoire HTBI primers and Arm-PCR of CDR3 regions. TCRdb reanalysed the multiplex PCR reads using MiXCR and keeps one entry per CDR3 protein. This sample has a few hundred thousand distinct CDR3 sequences, with roughly a quarter found just once. Time point meaning: persistent/refractory GD, antithyroid drugs over 5 years with positive TRAb. PBMCs were the source of the RNA used for TCR sequencing. The material sequenced was peripheral blood mononuclear cells (PBMCs), taken when the disease was refractory, from a patient treated with antithyroid drugs. The receptors originated from a female donor with Graves disease.

This clonotype was found a few times. The rearrangement uses TRBV28 and TRBJ2-5; 12 bases line up with TRBD1. V lost 3 bases, J lost 6 bases, and 5 bases stayed unmatched. The CDR3 is 15 amino acids. Germline CDR1 MDHEN, CDR2 SYDVKM. The CDR3 protein is CASSLGTGGGKTQYF. As DNA, the CDR3 is TGTGCCAGCAGTTTGGGGACAGGGGGCGGGAAGACCCAGTACTTC.

The rearrangement links TRBV10-2 to TRBJ2-5, with 9 bases lining up with TRBD2. The CDR3 has 15 amino acids. The germline V gene has CDR1 WSHSY and CDR2 SAAADI. Trimming took 3 bases from V and 5 from J; bases not matched to a gene: 7. CDR3 sequence reads: CASSDSSGIVETQYF. CDR3 coding DNA: TGCGCCAGCAGTGATTCTAGCGGGATTGTCGAGACCCAGTACTTC.